The 32 T cell receptor beta chains below were found in one sample sequenced in a study of vaccination effects on CD4 cells after COVID-19. These receptors' antigens are unknown. Here immunoSEQ multiplex PCR was the method, and the copy in TCRdb shows in-frame clones only, minus some. Counted here are 30,000 to 45,000 clones, around two thirds occurring once; the ten biggest clones make up 15% to 20%. Ahead of sequencing, the ViraFEST assay grew antigen-specific CD4+ T cells using viral peptide pools. It was after roughly 11 days of culture that CD4+ T cells were isolated. From March to December 2020, the person had a SARS-CoV-2 infection that was confirmed by PCR. This specimen was CD4+ T cells from PBMCs cultured with HCoV-NL63 spike peptides, taken before COVID-19 vaccination. The receptors come from a human donor who had a prior SARS-CoV-2 infection.

The V gene is TRBV6-2 or TRBV6-3, the J gene TRBJ1-1; 8 bases align to TRBD1. CDR1 and CDR2 from the germline V gene are MNHEY and SVGEGT. The J segment lost 5 bases and the V segment lost 4 bases, leaving 6 bases of the junction unmatched. The CDR3 loop spans 14 amino acids. The CDR3: CASSSMGQVTEAFF. The CDR3 region has the DNA TGTGCCAGCAGTTCTATGGGACAGGTGACTGAAGCTTTCTTT.

This chain links TRBV30 with TRBJ2-2; 12 nucleotides align to TRBD2. The CDR3 sequence is 17 residues long. CDR1 and CDR2 (germline): GTSNPN, SVGIG (reference sequence). The junction had 12 bases not matched to a gene; V was cut back by 4 bases and J by 6 bases. CDR3 region: CAWTPLGLAGGSGELFF. In DNA form, the CDR3 reads TGTGCCTGGACCCCTCTAGGGCTAGCGGGGGGGTCCGGGGAGCTGTTTTTT.

The V call is TRBV5-1, the J call TRBJ2-1; 10 nucleotides align to TRBD2. Germline CDR1 is SGHRS and CDR2 is YFSETQ. The ends lost 0 bases at V and 6 bases at J; junction bases unmatched: 3. The CDR3 totals 15 residues. The CDR3 coding sequence is TGCGCCAGCAGCTTGGGGACTAGCGGACTCAATGAGCAGTTCTTC. Residues: CASSLGTSGLNEQFF.

This sequence joins TRBV5-1 and TRBJ2-5; D not certain. The CDR3 has 12 residues. V was trimmed by 0 bases and J by 4 bases, leaving 4 bases between them. CDR1 and CDR2 from the germline V gene are SGHRS and YFSETQ. CDR3 amino acids: CASSLDVETQYF. The CDR3 DNA reads TGCGCCAGCAGCTTGGATGTAGAGACCCAGTACTTC. Full variable domain (rest looked up from reference TRBV5-1 and TRBJ2-5): KAGVTQTPRYLIKTRGQQVTLSCSPISGHRSVSWYQQTPGQGLQFLFEYFSETQRNKGNFPGRFSGRQFSNSRSEMNVSTLELGDSALYLCASSLDVETQYFGPGTRLLVL.

The V and J genes are TRBV19 and TRBJ1-5, with TRBD1 matching over 11 bases. Germline values: CDR1 LNHDA, CDR2 SQIVND (reference sequence). The ends lost 7 bases at V and 2 bases at J; junction bases unmatched: 13. The CDR3 runs to 18 residues. The CDR3 bases are TGTGCCAGTATCGGACCCCCGGACAGGGGGCTGGGCAATCAGCCCCAGCATTTT. It encodes CASIGPPDRGLGNQPQHF.

This rearrangement joins TRBV11-2 to TRBJ1-6; D not certain. V was shortened by 0 bases and J by 13 bases, with 16 bases between the two germline ends. This CDR3 spans 15 amino acids. Per the germline V gene, CDR1 is SGHAT and CDR2 is FQNNGV. CDR3 sequence reads: CASSLDVPGLFPLHF. Written as DNA, the CDR3 is TGTGCCAGCAGCTTAGATGTGCCAGGTCTGTTTCCCCTCCACTTT.

The gene calls are TRBV2 and TRBJ2-3; a weak D match, TRBD2 (7 bases). The CDR3 has 13 amino acids. Germline V gene data show CDR1 as SNHLY and CDR2 as FYNNEI. V was clipped by 6 bases and J by 5 bases, with 12 bases between them. Here the CDR3 DNA reads TGTGCCAGCAGGGGGGGGCAAGGAGATACGCAGTATTTT. As protein: CASRGGQGDTQYF.

For the CDR3, the DNA is TGTGCCAGCAGCCCGGTAGTGGCGGGATTAAGCTCCTACAATGAGCAGTTCTTC. Residues: CASSPVVAGLSSYNEQFF. J is TRBJ2-1 and V is TRBV7-8; maybe TRBD2 (6 bases). CDR1 SGHVS and CDR2 FQNEAQ come from the germline V gene. Trimming shortened V by 5 bases and J by 0 bases, and 20 bases separated the two germline ends. The CDR3 covers 18 residues. Full variable domain (remainder filled in from reference TRBV7-8 and TRBJ2-1): GAGVSQSPRYKVAKRGQDVALRCDPISGHVSLFWYQQALGQGPEFLTYFQNEAQLDKSGLPSDRFFAERPEGSVSTLKIQRTQQEDSAVYLCASSPVVAGLSSYNEQFFGPGTRLTVL.

This chain connects TRBV11-2 to TRBJ2-3; D possibly uses TRBD1 or TRBD2 (5 bases each). The V gene's germline CDR1 is SGHAT and CDR2 FQNNGV. The V gene lost 0 bases and the J gene lost 0 bases, with 10 bases spanning the gap. The CDR3 loop spans 16 amino acids. CDR3 region: CASSLEWDVSTDTQYF. The CDR3 DNA reads TGTGCCAGCAGCTTAGAATGGGACGTCAGCACAGATACGCAGTATTTT.

This clone was observed a few times. The rearrangement joins TRBV2 to TRBJ1-1; D is unresolved. The V gene's germline CDR1 is SNHLY and CDR2 FYNNEI. The CDR3 spans 13 residues. The V end was cut by 6 bases, the J end by 0 bases, with 8 bases between. Written as DNA, the CDR3 is TGTGCCAGCAGCCCCGAAATGAACACTGAAGCTTTCTTT. This translates into CASSPEMNTEAFF.

This chain connects TRBV2 to TRBJ1-1; a weak D match, TRBD1 (5 bases). Germline CDR1 and CDR2: SNHLY and FYNNEI. This CDR3 spans 11 amino acids. Trimming took 5 bases from V and 11 from J, leaving 12 bases between them. In DNA form, the CDR3 reads TGTGCCAGCAGTCGGACACCTGCGGCTTTCTTT. This translates into CASSRTPAAFF.

This clone was seen once. This chain links TRBV6-1 with TRBJ2-2, with D perhaps matching TRBD2 (6 bases). Trimming left V 4 bases short and J 6 bases short, with 21 bases between. The germline V gene encodes CDR1 MNHNS and CDR2 SASEGT. The CDR3 has 17 amino acids. This chain's CDR3 is CASSAVKGWGGPGELFF. The CDR3 DNA is TGTGCCAGCAGTGCTGTAAAGGGGTGGGGAGGCCCCGGGGAGCTGTTTTTT.

The V gene is TRBV7-6, the J gene TRBJ2-2, with D maybe TRBD1 (7 bases). V was clipped by 5 bases and J by 1 base, with 14 bases between them. Germline V lookup: CDR1 SGHVS, CDR2 FNYEAQ. The CDR3 loop spans 16 amino acids. The DNA for the CDR3 is TGTGCCAGCAGCGGGGCGGGACAGCGGAACACCGGGGAGCTGTTTTTT. It specifies CASSGAGQRNTGELFF.

In regard to this clone: At one end, the junction sequence differs from germline, possibly due to a read error. The chain is built from TRBV6-5 and TRBJ2-3; D perhaps matches TRBD1 (5 bases). Germline V CDR1 and CDR2: MNHEY, SVGAGI. This CDR3 region has 16 residues. CDR3 region: CASRYSPGPLTDTQYF. The CDR3, as DNA: TGTGCCAGCAGGTACTCCCCAGGGCCCCTCACAGATACGCAGTATTTT.

The genes are TRBV6-1 and TRBJ1-5; 12 positions agree with TRBD1. CDR1 is MNHNS, CDR2 SASEGT, per germline. V was clipped by 1 base and J by 5 bases; unmatched bases: 3. This CDR3 contains 16 residues. For the CDR3, the DNA is TGTGCCAGCAGTGAAGGGGGGACAGGGGGCTATCAGCCCCAGCATTTT. Amino acid sequence: CASSEGGTGGYQPQHF.

The gene calls are TRBV18 and TRBJ1-6, with 7 bases identical to TRBD1. V shed 1 base and J 11 bases; nucleotides not matched to a gene: 17. CDR1 and CDR2 from the germline V gene are KGHSH and LQKENI. The CDR3 has 18 amino acids. This CDR3 is CASSPLRGDSLTGAPLHF. For the CDR3, the DNA is TGTGCCAGCTCACCACTTCGAGGGGACAGTCTCACGGGGGCACCCCTCCACTTT.

This clone showed up just a few times. The chain is built from TRBV7-8 and TRBJ2-1; D is perhaps TRBD2 (5 bases). CDR1 is SGHVS, CDR2 FQNEAQ, per germline. This CDR3 region has 17 residues. Trimming took 3 bases from V and 0 from J, leaving 15 bases between them. For the CDR3, the DNA is TGTGCCAGCAGCTTTACCGCGGGTTGGGGCTCCTACAATGAGCAGTTCTTC. This encodes CASSFTAGWGSYNEQFF. The entire variable domain, with the rest obtained from reference TRBV7-8 and TRBJ2-1, is as follows: GAGVSQSPRYKVAKRGQDVALRCDPISGHVSLFWYQQALGQGPEFLTYFQNEAQLDKSGLPSDRFFAERPEGSVSTLKIQRTQQEDSAVYLCASSFTAGWGSYNEQFFGPGTRLTVL.

The chain carries TRBV9 and TRBJ2-7, with D perhaps matching TRBD2 (5 bases). Germline CDR1 is SGDLS and CDR2 is YYNGEE. The CDR3 covers 16 residues. V was cut by 0 bases and J by 1 base, with 14 bases left in between. CDR3 DNA: TGTGCCAGCAGCGTAGAGGGTAAGGGAGCTTCCTACGAGCAGTACTTC. This translates into CASSVEGKGASYEQYF. Filled out from reference TRBV9 and TRBJ2-7, the complete variable domain reads DSGVTQTPKHLITATGQRVTLRCSPRSGDLSVYWYQQSLDQGLQFLIQYYNGEERAKGNILERFSAQQFPDLHSELNLSSLELGDSALYFCASSVEGKGASYEQYFGPGTRLTVT.

V and J are TRBV19 and TRBJ2-2; no definite D call. The CDR3 extends over 12 amino acids. The germline CDR1 and CDR2 sequences are LNHDA and SQIVND (reference sequence). V was pared by 5 bases and J by 7 bases, with 8 bases between. CDR3 loop: CASSRADGELFF. In DNA, the CDR3 is TGTGCCAGTAGTCGCGCTGACGGGGAGCTGTTTTTT.

The chain is built from TRBV6-5 and TRBJ1-4; no reliable D call. V was shortened by 5 bases and J by 7 bases, with 17 bases between the two germline ends. The CDR3 loop spans 15 amino acids. Germline V CDR1 and CDR2: MNHEY, SVGAGI. The CDR3 DNA reads TGTGCCAGCAGTACCCGGGCGCCGTTTGGTGAAAAACTGTTTTTT. This translates into CASSTRAPFGEKLFF.

This clone was detected only once. This chain joins TRBV7-9 and TRBJ1-2; D perhaps matches TRBD1 (6 bases). Trimming removed 8 bases from V and 4 bases from J, with 29 bases in between. Germline CDR1 and CDR2: SEHNR and FQNEAQ (reference sequence). The CDR3 extends over 18 amino acids. CDR3 sequence: CASYGIRDLLKGGYGYTF. The DNA of the CDR3 is TGTGCCAGCTATGGAATCCGGGATCTACTAAAGGGGGGCTATGGCTACACCTTC.

By proportion, this clone is medium-sized. The chain couples TRBV7-3 to TRBJ1-5; TRBD1 might be the D (6 bases). The CDR3 covers 15 residues. Germline V gene data show CDR1 as SGHTA and CDR2 as FQGTGA. The ends were cut back, 2 bases at V and 1 base at J, with 9 bases in the middle. The CDR3 sequence is CASSLSGVSNQPQHF. CDR3 in DNA: TGTGCCAGCAGCTTATCAGGGGTCAGCAATCAGCCCCAGCATTTT.

The chain employs TRBV6-2 or TRBV6-3 and TRBJ2-3, with 8 bases matching TRBD1. Germline V gene sequence: CDR1 MNHEY, CDR2 SVGEGT. V lost 3 bases and J lost 1; bases outside the gene matches: 9. The CDR3 runs 17 residues. CDR3 DNA sequence: TGTGCCAGCAGTTATAAATCAGGGGGCGACGGCACAGATACGCAGTATTTT. It translates to CASSYKSGGDGTDTQYF.

CDR3 region: CASSLKGTGSSGANVLTF. Here the CDR3 DNA reads TGTGCCAGCAGCTTAAAGGGTACAGGCAGCTCTGGGGCCAACGTCCTGACTTTC. The chain joins TRBV7-3 to TRBJ2-6, with D perhaps TRBD1 (5 bases). Per germline, CDR1 SGHTA and CDR2 FQGTGA. The CDR3 covers 18 residues. Trimming removed 1 base from V and 0 bases from J, with 13 bases in between.

J is TRBJ2-1 and V is TRBV7-6; 7 bases line up with TRBD1. After removal of 0 bases from V and 3 bases from J, the junction contained 2 bases not matched to a gene. The CDR3 is made up of 15 amino acids. Germline V gene data show CDR1 as SGHVS and CDR2 as FNYEAQ. Written as DNA, the CDR3 is TGTGCCAGCAGCTTAGCGGGACAGAACTACAATGAGCAGTTCTTC. Translating it yields CASSLAGQNYNEQFF.

The chain has TRBV5-1 and TRBJ2-7; the D gene could be TRBD1 or TRBD2 (8 bases each). Trimming removed 3 bases at V and 3 bases at J, with 16 bases between. Germline CDR1 and CDR2: SGHRS and YFSETQ. There are 15 residues in the CDR3. The CDR3 sequence is CASSSGGTGVYEQYF. The CDR3 DNA reads TGCGCCAGCAGCTCGGGAGGGACAGGAGTCTACGAGCAGTACTTC.

This rearrangement joins TRBV21-1 to TRBJ2-7; TRBD2 reflects the table's D call only, with no check against the DNA. TRBV21-1 is termed a pseudogene. This CDR3 spans 14 amino acids. The CDR3 loop is CASSKGLAAYEQYF. DNA of the CDR3: TGTGCCAGCAGCAAGGGACTAGCGGCTTACGAGCAGTACTTC.

This chain joins TRBV7-3 and TRBJ1-2; no firm D call. Trimming stripped 5 bases from V and 4 bases from J, with 11 bases between. Per the germline V gene, CDR1 is SGHTA and CDR2 is FQGTGA. This CDR3 is built from 13 residues. CDR3 coding DNA: TGTGCCAGCAGCCTTGCCAACTCCTATGGCTACACCTTC. It specifies CASSLANSYGYTF.

This clone was observed a single time. The rearrangement joins TRBV30 to TRBJ1-3; no clear D. Deletions cut 0 bases from V and 5 bases from J, with 11 bases between. Germline-derived CDR1 and CDR2 are GTSNPN and SVGIG (reference sequence). The CDR3 loop spans 14 amino acids. CDR3: CAWSVPPQRNTIYF. CDR3 sequence (DNA): TGTGCCTGGAGTGTACCGCCACAGCGAAACACCATATATTTT.

This clone occurred a few times. The V call is TRBV24-1, the J call TRBJ2-1; 8 bases are a match to TRBD1. Germline CDR1 is KGHDR and CDR2 is SFDVKD. This CDR3 has 15 residues. V trimming: 3 bases; J trimming: 7 bases; junction bases outside the gene matches: 7. In DNA form, the CDR3 reads TGTGCCACCAGTGATCCCGGACAGGGAAAGAATGAGCAGTTCTTC. This gives the protein CATSDPGQGKNEQFF.

V is TRBV27 and J is TRBJ2-1, with 13 bases fitting TRBD2. Germline V lookup: CDR1 MNHEY, CDR2 SMNVEV (reference sequence). After removal of 8 bases from V and 9 bases from J, the junction contained 10 bases not matched to a gene. This CDR3 contains 15 residues. The CDR3 DNA reads TGTGCCAGCGGCGCCGGGACTAGCGGGGATCTTGAGCAGTTCTTC. This sequence encodes CASGAGTSGDLEQFF.

Here the CDR3 DNA reads TGTGCCAGCAGTCAAGCACACTACGAGCAGTACTTC. As protein: CASSQAHYEQYF. The chain has TRBV12-3 or TRBV12-4 and TRBJ2-7; D uncertain. The CDR3 spans 12 residues. V lost 5 bases to trimming and J lost 3 bases, with 8 bases between them.